The 18 T cell receptor beta chains below come from one sample, sequenced in a study of spatial heterogeneity in lung cancer. Study observations and caveats: Counts of expanded intratumoral alpha and beta TCRs tracked tumor mutation counts.

One entry per CDR3 protein results from TCRdb running MiXCR on the 5' RACE reads. The sample holds over 8,500 distinct CDR3 sequences, about 13% seen once. Time point noted: sample taken at primary tumor resection. Their specific antigens are unknown. The input for sequencing was lung tumor tissue, taken at surgery. These TCRs come from a male donor with early-stage non-small cell lung cancer.

This clonotype was counted many times. This beta chain lies outside the target of a library built for alpha chains; its clone size means little. This chain uses TRBV28 with TRBJ1-1; a possible D gene is TRBD1 (5 bases). The CDR3 is 13 residues long. The V gene lost 5 bases and the J gene lost 3 bases, with 10 bases spanning the gap. In germline, CDR1 is MDHEN, CDR2 SYDVKM. CDR3 DNA sequence: TGTGCCAGCAGTCCAGGGAGTGACACTGAAGCTTTCTTT. Its protein is CASSPGSDTEAFF.

This clonotype came up many times. This beta chain is an off-target read within a library intended for alpha chains, so its frequency means little. The chain couples TRBV7-2 to TRBJ2-3; 12 bases agree with TRBD2. The CDR3 is 15 amino acids. V lost 6 bases, J lost 5 bases, and 6 bases stayed unmatched. Looked up from germline, CDR1 is SGHTA and CDR2 is FQGNSA. The CDR3 DNA sequence: TGTGCCAGCAGGAAACTAGCGGGAGGTGGAGATACGCAGTATTTT. It yields the protein CASRKLAGGGDTQYF.

This clonotype was counted ten times or more. A library prepared for alpha chains yielded this beta chain as an off-target read; its size is of little meaning. This chain connects TRBV7-2 to TRBJ2-1; D gene unclear. Trimming cost V 4 bases and J 9 bases, with 13 bases left between them. Germline CDR1 is SGHTA and CDR2 is FQGNSA. The CDR3 has 13 amino acids. CDR3 sequence: CASSSVDFAEQFF. The CDR3 DNA reads TGTGCCAGCAGCTCCGTAGATTTTGCTGAGCAGTTCTTC.

The table lists this clonotype with a few counts. Because this beta chain is a stray read in a library intended to capture alpha chains, its abundance should not be given much weight. The V call is TRBV29-1, the J call TRBJ2-3; TRBD1 agrees at 9 bases. Germline CDR1 SQVTM, CDR2 ANQGSEA. The CDR3 spans 16 residues. V was pared by 0 bases and J by 1 base, with 5 bases of the junction left unmatched. CDR3 region: CSVEEPRQGGTDTQYF. CDR3 bases: TGCAGCGTTGAAGAACCCCGACAGGGGGGCACAGATACGCAGTATTTT.

At least ten counts were recorded for this clonotype. This beta chain slipped into a library made for alpha chains as a stray read, so its size is not meaningful. The V and J genes are TRBV20-1 and TRBJ1-2; 8 positions agree with TRBD1. CDR3 length: 14 residues. V was pared by 0 bases and J by 8 bases, with 8 bases of the junction left unmatched. Germline CDR1 and CDR2: DFQATT and SNEGSKA (reference sequence). In DNA form, the CDR3 reads TGCAGTGCTAGAGATTTTCAGGGGGCGCGGGGCTACACCTTC. Its translation: CSARDFQGARGYTF.

This clonotype has at least ten counts. At one boundary the junction diverges from the germline segment, which might be a read error. This beta chain is a stray sequence in a library constructed for alpha chains; its clone size is not meaningful. The V and J genes are TRBV6-6 and TRBJ2-7; TRBD2 matches 7 bases. From germline, CDR1 is MNHNY and CDR2 SVGAGI (reference sequence). CDR3 length: 16 residues. The CDR3 region is CASSDSGLLNSYEQYF. The CDR3 DNA is TGTGCCAGCAGTGACTCGGGACTACTTAACTCCTACGAGCAGTACTTC.

This clonotype has a count of ten or more. Within a library made for alpha chains, this beta chain is off target, and its count is uninformative. The CDR3 region is CASSRMTGGAEQFF. CDR3 nucleotide sequence: TGTGCCAGCAGCCGTATGACAGGGGGGGCTGAGCAGTTCTTC. The chain is built from TRBV14 and TRBJ2-1; the match to TRBD1 covers 9 bases. The CDR3 loop spans 14 amino acids. Per the germline V gene, CDR1 is SGHDN and CDR2 is FVKESK. Germline trimming cut 4 bases from V and 9 bases from J; bases unmatched to any gene: 7. The complete variable domain, with remaining parts taken from reference TRBV14 and TRBJ2-1, reads EAGVTQFPSHSVIEKGQTVTLRCDPISGHDNLYWYRRVMGKEIKFLLHFVKESKQDESGMPNNRFLAERTGGTYSTLKVQPAELEDSGVYFCASSRMTGGAEQFFGPGTRLTVL.

This clonotype was picked up many times. Since it is a stray read in a library aimed at alpha chains, this beta chain has a size that is not meaningful. V gene TRBV3-1 combines with J gene TRBJ2-1; TRBD1 might be the D (6 bases). Trimming took 6 bases from V and 7 from J, leaving 10 bases between them. CDR1 and CDR2 (germline): LGHDT, YNNKEL (reference sequence). CDR3 length equals 12 residues. The CDR3 is CASSYQGNEQFF. CDR3 DNA: TGTGCCAGCAGTTATCAGGGGAATGAGCAGTTCTTC.

This clonotype qualifies as medium-sized (0.01 to 0.1%). Because this beta chain is a stray read in a library intended to capture alpha chains, its abundance should not be given much weight. The rearrangement uses TRBV7-8 and TRBJ2-1, with 7 bases fitting TRBD2. Germline assignment: CDR1 SGHVS and CDR2 FQNEAQ. The CDR3 is made up of 16 amino acids. V dropped 1 base and J dropped 4; count of bases not matched to a gene: 7. The CDR3 DNA follows: TGTGCCAGCAGCTTAGGCGGGGACTACAGATACAATGAGCAGTTCTTC. Protein product: CASSLGGDYRYNEQFF.

About this clonotype itself: In a library made to pick up alpha chains, this beta chain is a stray read with a size that means little. This chain connects TRBV7-9 to TRBJ1-2; D gene unclear. The CDR3 has 15 amino acids. Trimming cost V 2 bases and J 7 bases, with 17 bases left between them. Per germline, CDR1 SEHNR and CDR2 FQNEAQ (reference sequence). Here the CDR3 reads CASSLLVMGSPGYTF. The CDR3 bases are TGTGCCAGCAGCTTATTGGTAATGGGAAGCCCTGGCTACACCTTC. Full variable domain (rest looked up from reference TRBV7-9 and TRBJ1-2): DTGVSQNPRHKITKRGQNVTFRCDPISEHNRLYWYRQTLGQGPEFLTYFQNEAQLEKSRLLSDRFSAERPKGSFSTLEIQRTEQGDSAMYLCASSLLVMGSPGYTFGSGTRLTVV.

This clonotype came up many times. This beta chain slipped into a library made for alpha chains as a stray read, so its size is not meaningful. The chain links TRBV19 to TRBJ2-2, with 10 nucleotides matching TRBD2. This CDR3 contains 13 residues. Germline CDR1 reads LNHDA; CDR2 reads SQIVND (reference sequence). The V segment lost 6 bases and the J segment 6 bases; nucleotides outside the gene matches: 1. The CDR3 reads CASRSGGAGELFF. CDR3 DNA sequence: TGTGCCAGTAGGAGCGGGGGGGCCGGGGAGCTGTTTTTT.

There are a few counts of this clonotype. As an off-target read in a library built for alpha chains, this beta chain has a frequency of little significance. The chain has TRBV4-1 and TRBJ1-1; D is unresolved. Looked up from germline, CDR1 is MGHRA and CDR2 is YSYEKL. The CDR3 is 16 amino acids. Trimming took 1 base from V and 1 from J, leaving 13 bases between them. The CDR3 DNA reads as TGCGCCAGCAGCCAAGGGGGTCCACGGAAGAACACTGAAGCTTTCTTT. The encoded protein is CASSQGGPRKNTEAFF.

Sample share makes this clonotype medium-sized. This beta chain appears as a stray read in a library generated for alpha chains; its size is not informative. The V gene is TRBV30, the J gene TRBJ2-3; perhaps TRBD2 as D (5 bases). The CDR3 is made up of 11 amino acids. Trimming took off 5 bases at V and 6 bases at J, with 9 bases between the two ends. The germline CDR1 and CDR2 sequences are GTSNPN and SVGIG (reference sequence). CDR3 in DNA: TGTGCCTGGGAGAGGGCTGATACGCAGTATTTT. It encodes CAWERADTQYF.

In its sample, this clonotype was seen once. The library was prepared for alpha chains; this beta chain is a stray read, so its frequency means little. The V and J genes are TRBV27 and TRBJ2-2; D is unclear. Trimming removed 3 bases at V and 4 bases at J, with 12 bases between. Germline V gene data show CDR1 as MNHEY and CDR2 as SMNVEV (reference sequence). The CDR3 sequence is 15 residues long. The CDR3 here is CASSLEGRGTGELFF. Here the CDR3 DNA reads TGTGCCAGCAGTTTGGAAGGGCGAGGCACCGGGGAGCTGTTTTTT.

In its sample, this clonotype was seen many times. This beta chain represents an off-target read in a library built for alpha chains; its size is of limited meaning. The chain's CDR3 is CASSFSSGSYEQYF. CDR3 sequence (DNA): TGTGCCAGCAGCTTCTCTAGCGGGAGTTACGAGCAGTACTTC. This chain connects TRBV7-9 to TRBJ2-7; 10 nucleotides align to TRBD2. V trimming: 3 bases; J trimming: 4 bases; junction bases outside the gene matches: 3. Germline CDR1 and CDR2: SEHNR and FQNEAQ (reference sequence). The CDR3 runs 14 residues. The variable domain in full, with the rest retrieved from reference TRBV7-9 and TRBJ2-7, is DTGVSQNPRHKITKRGQNVTFRCDPISEHNRLYWYRQTLGQGPEFLTYFQNEAQLEKSRLLSDRFSAERPKGSFSTLEIQRTEQGDSAMYLCASSFSSGSYEQYFGPGTRLTVT.

This clonotype was seen at least ten times. This beta chain was picked up by a library intended for alpha chains and is off target, so its count carries little meaning. The chain has TRBV15 and TRBJ2-3; TRBD2 matches 14 bases. The CDR3 covers 19 residues. Trimming removed 3 bases from V and 2 bases from J; junction bases left unmatched: 10. The germline V gene encodes CDR1 LNHNV and CDR2 YYDKDF (reference sequence). CDR3 in amino acids: CATSRARRLAGGLTDTQYF. The CDR3 nucleotides read TGTGCCACCAGCAGGGCAAGAAGACTAGCGGGAGGGCTCACAGATACGCAGTATTTT.

This clonotype ranks as medium-sized. Since the library was made to target alpha chains, this beta chain is a stray read and its abundance is not meaningful. This rearrangement joins TRBV7-2 to TRBJ1-2; 7 positions agree with TRBD1. The CDR3 has 14 amino acids. V shed 4 bases and J 5 bases; nucleotides not matched to a gene: 7. Germline CDR1 and CDR2: SGHTA and FQGNSA. CDR3 in amino acids: CASSSSGGMYGYTF. Written as DNA, the CDR3 is TGTGCCAGCAGCTCATCAGGGGGAATGTATGGCTACACCTTC.

This clonotype was counted between two and nine times. This beta chain is a stray read from a library made for alpha chains; its abundance is not meaningful. The chain carries TRBV5-1 and TRBJ2-5; 7 bases map to TRBD1. The length of the CDR3 is 15 residues. J was trimmed by 3 bases and V by 0 bases; bases with no gene match: 5. In germline, CDR1 is SGHRS, CDR2 YFSETQ. The CDR3 protein is CASSLGTGTEETQYF. As DNA, the CDR3 is TGCGCCAGCAGCTTGGGGACCGGGACAGAAGAGACCCAGTACTTC. Full variable domain (outside the CDR3, taken from reference TRBV5-1 and TRBJ2-5): KAGVTQTPRYLIKTRGQQVTLSCSPISGHRSVSWYQQTPGQGLQFLFEYFSETQRNKGNFPGRFSGRQFSNSRSEMNVSTLELGDSALYLCASSLGTGTEETQYFGPGTRLLVL.